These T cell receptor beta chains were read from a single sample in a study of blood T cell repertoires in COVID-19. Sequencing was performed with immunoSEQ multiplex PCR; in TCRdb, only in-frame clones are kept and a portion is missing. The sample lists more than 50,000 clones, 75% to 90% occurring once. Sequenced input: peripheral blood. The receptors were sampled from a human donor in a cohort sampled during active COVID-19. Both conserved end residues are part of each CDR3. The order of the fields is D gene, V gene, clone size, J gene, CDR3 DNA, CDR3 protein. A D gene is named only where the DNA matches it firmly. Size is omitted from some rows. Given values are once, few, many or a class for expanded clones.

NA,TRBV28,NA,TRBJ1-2,TGTGCCAGCCGCAGGGTGGCCTATGGCTACACCTTC,CASRRVAYGYTF
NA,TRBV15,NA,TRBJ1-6,TGTGCCACCAGCAGAGATCAAGAGAGACTATCACCCCTCCACTTT,CATSRDQERLSPLHF
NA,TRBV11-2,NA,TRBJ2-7,TGTGCCAGCAGCCAGACGACAGTGAACGAGCAGTACTTC,CASSQTTVNEQYF
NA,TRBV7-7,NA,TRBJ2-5,TGTGCCAGCACCCTGTCGGAACAGCCGCAAGAGACCCAGTACTTC,CASTLSEQPQETQYF
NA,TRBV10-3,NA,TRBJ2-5,TGTGCCATCAGTGAGGTGAACAGGGAAGGGGAGACCCAGTACTTC,CAISEVNREGETQYF
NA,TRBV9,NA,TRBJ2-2,TGTGCCAGCAGCGTATTCGGGGGTGTCACCGGGGAGCTGTTTTTT,CASSVFGGVTGELFF
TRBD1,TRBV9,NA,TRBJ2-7,TGTGCCAGCAGCCCCTGGGACAGGGCGCGGCAGTACTTC,CASSPWDRARQYF
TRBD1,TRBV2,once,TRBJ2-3,TGTGCCAGCAATTCAGCCGGGACAGGGGGAATGACAGATACGCAGTATTTT,CASNSAGTGGMTDTQYF
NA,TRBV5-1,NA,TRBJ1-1,TGCGCCAGCAACGTGGACGGGAGCACTGAAGCTTTCTTT,CASNVDGSTEAFF
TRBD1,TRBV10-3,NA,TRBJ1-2,TGTGCCATCAGTGGTGGGGACAGGGGGACTAACTATGGCTACACCTTC,CAISGGDRGTNYGYTF
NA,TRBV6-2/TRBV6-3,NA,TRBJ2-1,TGTGCCAGCAGTTACCAGACAGGATTCGAGCAGTTCTTC,CASSYQTGFEQFF
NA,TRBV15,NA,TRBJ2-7,TGTGCCACCAGCAGAGAACAGGGACGGGAGCAGTACTTC,CATSREQGREQYF
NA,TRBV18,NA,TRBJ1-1,TGTGCCAGCTCACCAGGGGGGGGCCCCCTGAACACTGAAGCTTTCTTT,CASSPGGGPLNTEAFF
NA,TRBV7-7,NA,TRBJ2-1,TGTGCCAGCAGCCCGATTGCGGGTAGTGGGTCCTACAATGAGCAGTTCTTC,CASSPIAGSGSYNEQFF
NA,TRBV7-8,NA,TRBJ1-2,TGTGCCAGCAGCCCGCGTATGGGCTTCCCGAGCACCTTC,CASSPRMGFPSTF
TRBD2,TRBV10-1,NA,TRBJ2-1,TGCGCCAGCAGTCTAGCCGGGACTACCATACCTGAGCAGTTCTTC,CASSLAGTTIPEQFF
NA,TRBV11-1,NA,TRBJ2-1,TGTGCCAGCAGCCGTAGCGGTTCCTACAATGAGCAGTTCTTC,CASSRSGSYNEQFF
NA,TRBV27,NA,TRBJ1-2,TGTGCCAGCAGCTTCTCTTCCTATGGCTACACCTTC,CASSFSSYGYTF
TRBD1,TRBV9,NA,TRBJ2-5,TGTGCCAGCAGCGCCGCGGACAGGGGTTTAGGGGAGACCCAGTACTTC,CASSAADRGLGETQYF
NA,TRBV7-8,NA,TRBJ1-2,TGTGCCAGCAGCTCCTTAAGGGGGACTAACTATGGCTACACCTTC,CASSSLRGTNYGYTF
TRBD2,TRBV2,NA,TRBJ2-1,TGTGCCAGCAGGGGACTAGCGGGGGGTTTCAATGAGCAGTTCTTC,CASRGLAGGFNEQFF
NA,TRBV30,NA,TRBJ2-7,TGTGCCTGGAGCGGCGGCCAGTACGAGCAGTACTTC,CAWSGGQYEQYF
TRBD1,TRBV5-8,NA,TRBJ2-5,TGTGCCAGCAGCTTGGGATGGCAGGGGGAAACCTTGGGAGAGACCCAGTACTTC,CASSLGWQGETLGETQYF
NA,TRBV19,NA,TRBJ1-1,TGTGCCAGTAGCGTCCTCCGGGACACTGGTCGACAAGCTTTCTTT,CASSVLRDTGRQAFF
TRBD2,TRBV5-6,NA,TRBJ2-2,TGTGCCAGCAGCTTGCTCTGGCGGGGGGGCCCCGGGGAGCTGTTTTTT,CASSLLWRGGPGELFF
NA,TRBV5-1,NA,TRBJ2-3,TGCGCCAGCAGCTCGGGACTCGGCACAGATACGCAGTATTTT,CASSSGLGTDTQYF
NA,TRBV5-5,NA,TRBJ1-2,TGTGCCAGCTCCCCCTTTTGGTGGAGGGACCACTATGGCTACACCTTC,CASSPFWWRDHYGYTF
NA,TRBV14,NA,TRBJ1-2,TGTGCCAGCAGCCAATCTTCAGGGTACTATGGCTACACCTTC,CASSQSSGYYGYTF
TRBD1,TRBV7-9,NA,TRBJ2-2,TGTGCCAGCAGCTCGTTGGACAGGCGGACCGGGGAGCTGTTTTTT,CASSSLDRRTGELFF
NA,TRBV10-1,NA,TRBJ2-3,TGCGCCAGCAGCTCGGGACTTACAGATACGCAGTATTTT,CASSSGLTDTQYF
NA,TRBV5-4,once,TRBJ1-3,TGTGCCAGCAGCTCTCAGGGAACGACCGGAAACACCATATATTTT,CASSSQGTTGNTIYF
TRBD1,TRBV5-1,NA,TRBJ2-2,TGCGCCAGCAGCTTGGACAGGGGTCCCGGGGAGCTGTTTTTT,CASSLDRGPGELFF
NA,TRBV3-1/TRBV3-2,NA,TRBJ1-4,TGTGCCAGCAGCCAACGGCAGGGTCTAAGTAATGAAAAACTGTTTTTT,CASSQRQGLSNEKLFF
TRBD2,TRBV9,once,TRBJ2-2,TGTGCCAGCAGCGTGGGTAGCGGGGGGGCCATCACCGGGGAGCTGTTTTTT,CASSVGSGGAITGELFF
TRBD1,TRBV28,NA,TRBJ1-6,TGTGCCAGCACTAGGGGACAGCTAAATTCACCCCTCCACTTT,CASTRGQLNSPLHF
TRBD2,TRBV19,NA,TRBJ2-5,TGTGCCAGTAGTTTACGGGCCTTGGGAGGGGCAGAGACCCAGTACTTC,CASSLRALGGAETQYF
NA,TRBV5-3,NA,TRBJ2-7,TGTGCCAGAAGCTTTTTCGGCAGGGCTACGATCGCCTACGAGCAGTACTTC,CARSFFGRATIAYEQYF
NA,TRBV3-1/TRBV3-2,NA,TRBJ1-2,TGTGCCAGCAGCCTTGTGGTTGGAGCAGGGAACTATGGCTACACCTTC,CASSLVVGAGNYGYTF
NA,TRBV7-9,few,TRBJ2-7,TGTGCCAGCAGTCCCCAGGGTTTTGAGCAGTACTTC,CASSPQGFEQYF
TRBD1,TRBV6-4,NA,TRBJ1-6,TGTGCCAGCTCAATGACAGGGGAATCACCCCTCCACTTT,CASSMTGESPLHF
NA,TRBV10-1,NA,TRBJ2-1,TGCGCCAGCAGTGATAAATCTCGCGCCTACAATGAGCAGTTCTTC,CASSDKSRAYNEQFF
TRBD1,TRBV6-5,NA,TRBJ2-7,TGTGCCAGCAGTACGGGACAGCGGTTCACCTACGAGCAGTACTTC,CASSTGQRFTYEQYF
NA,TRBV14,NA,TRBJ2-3,TGTGCCAGCAGCCCCAACTCCAATGCGCAGTATTTT,CASSPNSNAQYF
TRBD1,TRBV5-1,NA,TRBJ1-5,TGCGCCAGCAGTGAAGGGACAGGGGCCCAGCCCCAGCATTTT,CASSEGTGAQPQHF
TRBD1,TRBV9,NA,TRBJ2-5,TGTGCCAGCAGCGTAGTCGGGACAGGGGAGGGGACCCAGTACTTC,CASSVVGTGEGTQYF
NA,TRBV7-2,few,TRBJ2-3,TGTGCCAGCACCAACACAGATACGCAGTATTTT,CASTNTDTQYF
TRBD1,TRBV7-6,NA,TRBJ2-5,TGTGCCAGCAGCTTATCTCTCCGACAGGGGACGAAAGAGACCCAGTACTTC,CASSLSLRQGTKETQYF
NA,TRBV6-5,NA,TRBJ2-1,TGTGCCAGCGGAAGGGGGTTCTCCTACAATGAGCAGTTCTTC,CASGRGFSYNEQFF
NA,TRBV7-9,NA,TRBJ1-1,TGTGCCAGCAGCTTATCCTTTTGGGGGGATAAAGCTTTCTTT,CASSLSFWGDKAFF
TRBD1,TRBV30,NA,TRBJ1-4,TGTGCCTGGAGTCCAGGACAGGTGGGGCGTGAAAAACTGTTTTTT,CAWSPGQVGREKLFF
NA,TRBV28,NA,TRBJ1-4,TGTGCCAGCAGTTTTTTATGGGAGAACGAAAAACTGTTTTTT,CASSFLWENEKLFF
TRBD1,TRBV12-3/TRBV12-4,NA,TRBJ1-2,TGTGCCAGCACCCAGACAGGGGGCTTTGGCTACACCTTC,CASTQTGGFGYTF
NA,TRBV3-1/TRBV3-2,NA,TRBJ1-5,TGTGCCAGCAGCCAAGGTTTGAGGCAGCCCCAGCATTTT,CASSQGLRQPQHF
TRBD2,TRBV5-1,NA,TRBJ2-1,TGCGCCAGCAGTCTCGAGGGAGGGGCCTACAATGAGCAGTTCTTC,CASSLEGGAYNEQFF
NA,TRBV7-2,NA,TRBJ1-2,TGTGCCAGCAGGCCCCTGAGGGACTCTAACTATGGCTACACCTTC,CASRPLRDSNYGYTF
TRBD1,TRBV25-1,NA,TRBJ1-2,TGTGCCAGCAGCGGGGGTGGGGACAGGGTCAATGGCTACACCTTC,CASSGGGDRVNGYTF